This record looks at one TCR beta chain sequence and its context. Germline V gives CDR1 WNHNN, CDR2 SYGVQD (reference sequence). Trimming cost V 3 bases and J 4 bases; bases outside gene matches: 5. CDR3 length: 16 amino acids. The sample originates from a study of graft-versus-host responses after intestinal transplantation. Study in general: Induction with anti-thymocyte globulin, then tacrolimus and steroids for roughly 3 years, was given to all recipients.

Only in-frame clones appear in the TCRdb table, and some are missing; sequencing was by immunoSEQ multiplex PCR. The sample yields about 5,600 clones, about 80% seen once. Graft samples were processed, releasing intraepithelial and lamina propria lymphocytes. The receptor's source is a human patient who received an intestinal transplant, so some T cells may come from the graft donor. Here the sequenced sample was ileum tissue, taken approximately 220 days after intestinal transplant. The chain recombines TRBV10-1 with TRBJ2-3; TRBD2 aligns across 12 bases. For the CDR3, the DNA is TGCGCCAGCAGTGAAGGACTAGCGGGGAGGGCAGATACGCAGTATTTT. This codes for CASSEGLAGRADTQYF.